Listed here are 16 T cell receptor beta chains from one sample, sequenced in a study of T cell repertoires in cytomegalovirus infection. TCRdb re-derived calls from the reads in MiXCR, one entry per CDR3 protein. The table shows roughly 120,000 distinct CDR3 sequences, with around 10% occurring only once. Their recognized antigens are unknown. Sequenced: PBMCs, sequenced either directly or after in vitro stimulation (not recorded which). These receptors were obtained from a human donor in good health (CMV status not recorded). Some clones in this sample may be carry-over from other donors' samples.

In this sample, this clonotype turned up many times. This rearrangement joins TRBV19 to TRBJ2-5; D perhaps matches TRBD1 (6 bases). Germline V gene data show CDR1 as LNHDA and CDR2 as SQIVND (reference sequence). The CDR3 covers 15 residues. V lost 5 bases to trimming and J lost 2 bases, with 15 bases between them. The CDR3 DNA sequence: TGTGCCAGTAGTCTCGGCAGGGGAAGGCAAGAGACCCAGTACTTC. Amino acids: CASSLGRGRQETQYF. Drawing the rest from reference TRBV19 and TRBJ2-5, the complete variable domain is DGGITQSPKYLFRKEGQNVTLSCEQNLNHDAMYWYRQDPGQGLRLIYYSQIVNDFQKGDIAEGYSVSREKKESFPLTVTSAQKNPTAFYLCASSLGRGRQETQYFGPGTRLLVL.

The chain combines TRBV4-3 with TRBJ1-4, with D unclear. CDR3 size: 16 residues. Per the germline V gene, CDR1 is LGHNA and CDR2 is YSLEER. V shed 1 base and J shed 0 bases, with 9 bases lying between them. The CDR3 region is CASSQAYGTTNEKLFF. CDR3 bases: TGCGCCAGCAGCCAAGCTTACGGGACAACTAATGAAAAACTGTTTTTT.

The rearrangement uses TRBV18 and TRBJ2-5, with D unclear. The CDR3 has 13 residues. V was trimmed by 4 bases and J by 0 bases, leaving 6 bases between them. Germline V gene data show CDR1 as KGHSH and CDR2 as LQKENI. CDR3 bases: TGTGCCAGCTCACGGAAGTACCAAGAGACCCAGTACTTC. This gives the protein CASSRKYQETQYF.

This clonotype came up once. Here the CDR3 reads CSATGDRLGNEQFF. CDR3 coding DNA: TGCAGTGCTACCGGGGACAGGTTAGGAAATGAGCAGTTCTTC. This sequence joins TRBV20-1 and TRBJ2-1; TRBD1 aligns across 8 bases. V gave up 4 bases and J gave up 7 bases; unmatched junction bases: 9. Germline V gene sequence: CDR1 DFQATT, CDR2 SNEGSKA (reference sequence). CDR3 length: 14 amino acids.

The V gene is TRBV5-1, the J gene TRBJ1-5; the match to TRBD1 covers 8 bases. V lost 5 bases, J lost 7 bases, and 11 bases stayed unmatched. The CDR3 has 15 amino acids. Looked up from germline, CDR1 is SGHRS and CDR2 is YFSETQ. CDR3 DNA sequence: TGCGCCAGCAGGCCCCGGGACAGGCCCCACCAGCCCCAGCATTTT. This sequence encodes CASRPRDRPHQPQHF.

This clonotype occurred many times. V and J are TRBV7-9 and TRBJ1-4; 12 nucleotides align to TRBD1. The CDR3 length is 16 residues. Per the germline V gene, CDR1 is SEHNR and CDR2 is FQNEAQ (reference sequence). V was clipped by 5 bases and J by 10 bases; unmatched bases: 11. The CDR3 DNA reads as TGTGCCAGCAGCACTCTCTCCGGGACAGGGGGCGGAAAACTGTTTTTT. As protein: CASSTLSGTGGGKLFF.

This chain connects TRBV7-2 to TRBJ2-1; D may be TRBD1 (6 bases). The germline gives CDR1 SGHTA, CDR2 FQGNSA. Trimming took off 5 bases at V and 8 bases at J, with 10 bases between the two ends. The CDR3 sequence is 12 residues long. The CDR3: CASSPDRYEQFF. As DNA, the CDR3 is TGTGCCAGCAGCCCAGACAGGTATGAGCAGTTCTTC.

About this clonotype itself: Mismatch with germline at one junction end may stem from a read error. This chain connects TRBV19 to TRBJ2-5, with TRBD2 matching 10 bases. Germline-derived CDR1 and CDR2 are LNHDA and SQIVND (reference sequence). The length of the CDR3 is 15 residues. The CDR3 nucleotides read TGTGCCAGTAGTATTACTAGCGGGACTTTCAAGACCCAGTGCTTC. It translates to CASSITSGTFKTQCF.

The CDR3 coding sequence is TGTGCCAGCAGAAGAGCGGGAGGCCCGTACGAGCAGTACTTC. Translating it yields CASRRAGGPYEQYF. The chain employs TRBV4-2 and TRBJ2-7; 9 bases map to TRBD2. The CDR3 sequence is 14 residues long. Trimming took 6 bases from V and 4 from J; bases not matched to a gene: 7. Germline V CDR1 and CDR2: LGHNA, YNFKEQ.

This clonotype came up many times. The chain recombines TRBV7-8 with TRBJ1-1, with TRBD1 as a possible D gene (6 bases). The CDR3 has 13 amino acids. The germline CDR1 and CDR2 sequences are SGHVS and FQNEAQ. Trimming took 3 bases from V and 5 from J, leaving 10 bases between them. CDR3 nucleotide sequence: TGTGCCAGCAGCTTGTTACAGGGTACTGAAGCTTTCTTT. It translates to CASSLLQGTEAFF. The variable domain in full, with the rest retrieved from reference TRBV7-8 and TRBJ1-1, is GAGVSQSPRYKVAKRGQDVALRCDPISGHVSLFWYQQALGQGPEFLTYFQNEAQLDKSGLPSDRFFAERPEGSVSTLKIQRTQQEDSAVYLCASSLLQGTEAFFGQGTRLTVV.

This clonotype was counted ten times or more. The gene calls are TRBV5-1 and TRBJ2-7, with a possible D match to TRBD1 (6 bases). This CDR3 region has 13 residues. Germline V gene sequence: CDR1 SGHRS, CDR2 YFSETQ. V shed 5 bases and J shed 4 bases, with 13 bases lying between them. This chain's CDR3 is CASRDSVGYEQYF. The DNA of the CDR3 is TGCGCCAGCAGGGACAGCGTTGGATACGAGCAGTACTTC.

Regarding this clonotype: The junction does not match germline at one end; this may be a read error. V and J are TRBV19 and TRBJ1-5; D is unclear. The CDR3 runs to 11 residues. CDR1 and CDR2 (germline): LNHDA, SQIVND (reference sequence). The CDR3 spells CASSTVMAQHF. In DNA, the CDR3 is TGCGCCAGTAGTACCGTTATGGCCCAGCATTTT.

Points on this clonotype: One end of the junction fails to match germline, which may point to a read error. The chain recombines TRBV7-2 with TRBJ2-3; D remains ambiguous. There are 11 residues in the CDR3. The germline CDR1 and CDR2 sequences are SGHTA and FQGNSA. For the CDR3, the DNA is TGTGCCAGAAGCTTACCGCTTACGCAGTATTTT. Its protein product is CARSLPLTQYF.

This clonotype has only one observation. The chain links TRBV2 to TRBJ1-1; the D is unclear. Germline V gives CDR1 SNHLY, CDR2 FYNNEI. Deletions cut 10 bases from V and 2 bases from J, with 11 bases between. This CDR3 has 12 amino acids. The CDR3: CATQPDNTEAFF. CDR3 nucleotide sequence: TGTGCCACCCAGCCGGACAACACTGAAGCTTTCTTT.

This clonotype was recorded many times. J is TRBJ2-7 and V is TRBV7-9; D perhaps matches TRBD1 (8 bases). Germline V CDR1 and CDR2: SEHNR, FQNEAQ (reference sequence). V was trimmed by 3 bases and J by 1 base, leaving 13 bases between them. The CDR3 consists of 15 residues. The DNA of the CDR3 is TGTGCCAGCAGCTTCGACAGGGGAGGGTCCTACGAGCAGTACTTC. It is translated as CASSFDRGGSYEQYF.

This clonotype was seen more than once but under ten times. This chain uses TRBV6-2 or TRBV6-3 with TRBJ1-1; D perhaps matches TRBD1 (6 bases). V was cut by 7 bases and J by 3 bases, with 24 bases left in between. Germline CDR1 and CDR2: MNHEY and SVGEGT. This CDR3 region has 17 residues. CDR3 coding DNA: TGTGCCAGCAAGGTATCTTGGGACAACCATCTTGACACTGAAGCTTTCTTT. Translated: CASKVSWDNHLDTEAFF.